One and the same sample provided the 29 T cell receptor beta chains below, sequenced in a study of T cells in Graves' hyperthyroidism and ophthalmopathy. RNA transcripts served as the template for amplifying TCR beta CDR3 regions. HTBI primers were the set used in a first-round RT-PCR of the TCR CDR3. MiXCR, run by TCRdb on the multiplex PCR reads, gives a single entry per CDR3 protein. The repertoire holds around 530,000 distinct CDR3 sequences, with 17% as singletons. Material for sequencing was blood. The origin of the receptors is a woman between 18 and 29 years old with Graves' ophthalmopathy.

This clonotype was observed at least ten times. The chain couples TRBV27 to TRBJ1-2, with no clear D. The CDR3 spans 14 residues. Trimming removed 6 bases from V and 8 bases from J, with 19 bases in between. Per germline, CDR1 MNHEY and CDR2 SMNVEV (reference sequence). The CDR3: CASRRTAALGGYTF. CDR3 sequence (DNA): TGTGCCAGCAGAAGGACGGCCGCCCTAGGGGGCTACACCTTC.

This clonotype was counted ten times or more. V gene TRBV5-6 combines with J gene TRBJ2-7, with D possibly TRBD1 on 6 matching bases. The CDR3 totals 13 residues. The germline V gene has CDR1 SGHDT and CDR2 YYEEEE. Trimming removed 5 bases at V and 8 bases at J, with 17 bases between. The CDR3 here is CASSSAPQGKQYF. As DNA, the CDR3 is TGTGCCAGCAGTTCCGCACCGCAGGGGAAGCAGTACTTC.

This clonotype has just a few counts. The chain couples TRBV4-1 to TRBJ2-7, with D perhaps matching TRBD1 (6 bases). V lost 4 bases, J lost 0 bases, and 13 bases lay in between. This CDR3 has 15 residues. CDR1 is MGHRA and CDR2 is YSYEKL in the germline V gene. CDR3 in DNA: TGCGCCAGCAGCCCTGCACAGGGCGGCTCCTACGAGCAGTACTTC. Translated: CASSPAQGGSYEQYF.

The table lists this clonotype with many counts. The chain recombines TRBV13 with TRBJ2-3, with 9 bases aligning to TRBD2. Unmatched junction bases numbered 16, after V lost 1 base and J lost 5 bases. From germline, CDR1 is PRHDT and CDR2 FYEKMQ (reference sequence). The CDR3 sequence is 19 residues long. CDR3 protein: CASSLVVQRGALAGDTQYF. In DNA form, the CDR3 reads TGTGCCAGCAGCTTAGTGGTCCAGCGGGGGGCTCTAGCGGGAGATACGCAGTATTTT.

This clonotype showed up just a few times. This rearrangement joins TRBV3-2 to TRBJ2-3; TRBD2 is the table's D call and was not checked against the DNA. TRBV3-2 is noted as a pseudogene. The CDR3 runs to 18 residues. The CDR3 nucleotides read TGTGCCAGCAGCCTTATGGGACTCCAAAGAGCTAGCACAGATACGCAGTATTTT. Its translation: CASSLMGLQRASTDTQYF.

This clonotype was observed a handful of times. Here the CDR3 reads CASSPRDRGVFGNTIYF. CDR3 nucleotide sequence: TGTGCCAGCAGCCCCCGGGACAGGGGCGTTTTTGGAAACACCATATATTTT. The genes are TRBV7-8 and TRBJ1-3; 10 nucleotides agree with TRBD1. This CDR3 is 17 amino acids long. Germline V gene lookup returns CDR1 SGHVS and CDR2 FQNEAQ. The junction had 10 bases not matched to a gene; V was cut back by 5 bases and J by 3 bases.

This clonotype was seen ten or more times. The chain has TRBV5-1 and TRBJ1-1, with a weak D call TRBD1 (6 bases). V shed 1 base and J shed 5 bases, with 12 bases lying between them. Looked up from germline, CDR1 is SGHRS and CDR2 is YFSETQ. This CDR3 is built from 14 residues. CDR3 region: CASSLYGGRTEAFF. The CDR3 nucleotides are TGCGCCAGCAGCTTGTATGGGGGGCGGACTGAAGCTTTCTTT.

V usage is TRBV4-3 and J usage is TRBJ2-1, with D tentatively TRBD2 (5 bases). The CDR3 covers 14 residues. V lost 4 bases and J 10 bases, leaving 17 bases between the germline ends. Germline lookup yields CDR1 LGHNA and CDR2 YSLEER. The CDR3 DNA follows: TGCGCCAGCAGCCTGTCCCTGAAGGGCGGGGAGCAGTTCTTC. It translates to CASSLSLKGGEQFF.

The rearrangement uses TRBV19 and TRBJ1-5; D is unresolved. CDR3 length equals 14 residues. Trimming cost V 4 bases and J 2 bases, with 9 bases left between them. The germline gives CDR1 LNHDA, CDR2 SQIVND (reference sequence). This CDR3 reads CASSTSGRNQPQHF. CDR3 nucleotide sequence: TGTGCCAGTAGTACGTCAGGCCGCAATCAGCCCCAGCATTTT.

This clonotype was counted ten times or more. The J gene is TRBJ2-2, the V gene TRBV7-2; weak D call: TRBD1 (5 bases). Germline V gene sequence: CDR1 SGHTA, CDR2 FQGNSA. The V gene lost 2 bases and the J gene lost 6 bases, with 13 bases spanning the gap. The CDR3 is made up of 15 amino acids. Here the CDR3 reads CASSLQGLKAGELFF. CDR3 sequence (DNA): TGTGCCAGCAGCTTACAGGGATTGAAGGCCGGGGAGCTGTTTTTT.

This clonotype showed up just a few times. A read error may explain this, as a much larger clone is one base away. V gene TRBV12-3 or TRBV12-4 combines with J gene TRBJ2-2, with no clear D. V was trimmed by 8 bases and J by 4 bases, leaving 2 bases between them. The CDR3 covers 10 residues. CDR3: CASATGELFF. The CDR3 DNA reads as TGTGCCAGCGCCACCGGGGAGCTGTTTTTT.

This clonotype came up many times. The chain is built from TRBV7-2 and TRBJ2-5, with 9 bases matching TRBD2. The CDR3 length is 17 residues. Germline CDR1 is SGHTA and CDR2 is FQGNSA. Trimming removed 1 base from V and 5 bases from J; junction bases left unmatched: 11. This CDR3 is CASSLGFIAGVAETQYF. The CDR3 DNA reads as TGTGCCAGCAGCTTAGGGTTTATAGCGGGAGTCGCTGAGACCCAGTACTTC. The whole variable domain, filled in from reference TRBV7-2 and TRBJ2-5, reads GAGVSQSPSNKVTEKGKDVELRCDPISGHTALYWYRQSLGQGLEFLIYFQGNSAPDKSGLPSDRFSAERTGGSVSTLTIQRTQQEDSAVYLCASSLGFIAGVAETQYFGPGTRLLVL.

The rearrangement links TRBV29-1 to TRBJ2-2; perhaps TRBD1 as D (5 bases). CDR1 and CDR2 (germline): SQVTM, ANQGSEA. The CDR3 has 13 residues. V was trimmed by 4 bases and J by 1 base, leaving 7 bases between them. DNA of the CDR3: TGCAGCGTTGTAACAGGGAACACCGGGGAGCTGTTTTTT. Translating it yields CSVVTGNTGELFF.

The chain links TRBV6-2 or TRBV6-3 to TRBJ2-3; tentatively, D is TRBD1 (6 bases). This CDR3 contains 14 residues. Trimming shortened V by 7 bases and J by 2 bases, and 13 bases separated the two germline ends. In germline, CDR1 is MNHEY, CDR2 SVGEGT. This CDR3 is CASTSLGATDTQYF. The CDR3 nucleotides read TGTGCCAGCACCTCTTTGGGGGCCACAGATACGCAGTATTTT.

The chain links TRBV6-1 to TRBJ1-6; D possibly corresponds to TRBD1 (5 bases). Per the germline V gene, CDR1 is MNHNS and CDR2 is SASEGT. V was clipped by 7 bases and J by 11 bases, with 21 bases between them. The length of the CDR3 is 15 residues. The CDR3 DNA reads TGTGCCAGCACCACTGGCGGGACGGCCGGGGCACCCCTCCACTTT. Its translation is CASTTGGTAGAPLHF.

This clonotype was counted a few times. The gene calls are TRBV6-1 and TRBJ1-3, with TRBD1 as a possible D gene (6 bases). Germline V gene data show CDR1 as MNHNS and CDR2 as SASEGT. The CDR3 is 16 residues long. The germline V and J ends were trimmed by 5 bases and 4 bases, with 18 bases remaining between them. CDR3 loop: CASSTQYQDSGNTIYF. In nucleotides, the CDR3 is TGTGCCAGCAGTACACAATACCAGGACAGCGGAAACACCATATATTTT.

This clonotype has ten or more counts. The chain has TRBV24-1 and TRBJ1-2; D unresolved. Looked up from germline, CDR1 is KGHDR and CDR2 is SFDVKD. V lost 3 bases, J lost 4 bases, and 11 bases lay in between. The CDR3 totals 14 residues. The CDR3 region is CATSDPPGSYGYTF. CDR3 DNA: TGTGCCACCAGTGATCCCCCCGGCTCCTATGGCTACACCTTC.

The table lists this clonotype with many counts. This chain joins TRBV12-3 or TRBV12-4 and TRBJ1-2; 7 positions agree with TRBD1. Unmatched junction bases numbered 11, after V lost 3 bases and J lost 4 bases. CDR3 length: 16 residues. CDR3 residues: CASSLIRTGLVYGYTF. The CDR3 coding sequence is TGTGCCAGCAGTTTGATCAGGACAGGCCTGGTCTATGGCTACACCTTC.

The V call is TRBV6-2 or TRBV6-3, the J call TRBJ2-7, with a possible D match to TRBD2 (5 bases). In germline, CDR1 is MNHEY, CDR2 SVGEGT. The CDR3 extends over 13 amino acids. Trimming stripped 5 bases from V and 3 bases from J, with 11 bases between. Here the CDR3 DNA reads TGTGCCAGCAGTCGGACTGTCTACTACGAGCAGTACTTC. Its translation: CASSRTVYYEQYF.

This clonotype has ten or more counts. The V and J genes are TRBV5-6 and TRBJ2-3, with D possibly matching TRBD2 (6 bases). From germline, CDR1 is SGHDT and CDR2 YYEEEE. This CDR3 contains 14 residues. Trimming cost V 4 bases and J 6 bases, with 15 bases left between them. The CDR3 loop is CASSPLTSIDTQYF. CDR3 sequence (DNA): TGTGCCAGCAGCCCACTGACTAGTATCGATACGCAGTATTTT.

This clonotype was observed at least ten times. This sequence joins TRBV20-1 and TRBJ1-5, with D tentatively TRBD1 (5 bases). This CDR3 is 13 amino acids long. The germline V gene encodes CDR1 DFQATT and CDR2 SNEGSKA (reference sequence). V lost 3 bases and J lost 2, with 8 bases in between. The CDR3 bases are TGCAGTGCTAGTGGGGCCGGCAATCAGCCCCAGCATTTT. Translation gives CSASGAGNQPQHF.

This clonotype was observed at least ten times. The V and J genes are TRBV6-1 and TRBJ1-1; perhaps TRBD1 as D (5 bases). The V gene lost 11 bases and the J gene lost 3 bases, with 19 bases spanning the gap. The CDR3 covers 14 residues. Germline V lookup: CDR1 MNHNS, CDR2 SASEGT. This chain's CDR3 is CASPSQAGDTEAFF. CDR3 DNA sequence: TGTGCCTCTCCATCTCAGGCGGGGGACACTGAAGCTTTCTTT.

The rearrangement joins TRBV5-1 to TRBJ2-5; the match to TRBD2 covers 12 bases. Germline CDR1 SGHRS, CDR2 YFSETQ. J lost 4 bases, V lost 6 bases, and 10 bases had no gene match. This CDR3 spans 16 amino acids. CDR3 nucleotides: TGCGCCAGCATGCCGGGACTAGCGGGTTGGGCAGAGACCCAGTACTTC. It is translated as CASMPGLAGWAETQYF.

This clonotype has more than one count but fewer than ten. Just one base apart from a much larger clone, this may be a read error. CDR3: CASSLKGSNQPQHF. DNA of the CDR3: TGTGCCAGCAGTTTAAAGGGGAGCAATCAGCCCCAGCATTTT. This sequence joins TRBV27 and TRBJ1-5, with a possible D match to TRBD1 (5 bases). CDR1 and CDR2 (germline): MNHEY, SMNVEV (reference sequence). Trimming shortened V by 2 bases and J by 1 base, and 6 bases separated the two germline ends. The CDR3 has 14 amino acids.

The chain joins TRBV7-6 to TRBJ2-7; 9 bases align to TRBD1. V shed 5 bases and J 3 bases; nucleotides not matched to a gene: 8. CDR3 length: 15 residues. The germline gives CDR1 SGHVS, CDR2 FNYEAQ. CDR3 coding DNA: TGTGCCAGCAGCCTCGGGACAGGGCCATACTACGAGCAGTACTTC. Protein product: CASSLGTGPYYEQYF.

The sample holds many counts of this clonotype. The V gene is TRBV7-2, the J gene TRBJ2-1; D is perhaps TRBD2 (7 bases). V was cut by 1 base and J by 4 bases, with 11 bases left in between. The CDR3 length is 15 residues. Germline V gene sequence: CDR1 SGHTA, CDR2 FQGNSA. This chain's CDR3 is CASSLEGGDYNEQFF. The CDR3 DNA is TGTGCCAGCAGCTTAGAAGGGGGGGATTACAATGAGCAGTTCTTC.

This clonotype has at least ten counts. The chain carries TRBV5-1 and TRBJ2-7; 8 positions match TRBD2. The V gene end was trimmed by 0 bases and the J gene end by 0 bases; junction bases not matched to a gene: 2. There are 15 residues in the CDR3. Looked up from germline, CDR1 is SGHRS and CDR2 is YFSETQ. CDR3 bases: TGCGCCAGCAGCTTGGGGCGGGAGGACTCCTACGAGCAGTACTTC. Translation: CASSLGREDSYEQYF.

This clonotype occurred many times. As DNA, the CDR3 is TGTGCCACCAGCAGAGATTATTCTAGGGGAGCCGAGCAGTACTTC. Translated: CATSRDYSRGAEQYF. The rearrangement links TRBV15 to TRBJ2-7; D may be TRBD1 or TRBD2 (5 bases each). The CDR3 covers 15 residues. Germline values: CDR1 LNHNV, CDR2 YYDKDF (reference sequence). Trimming left V 0 bases short and J 6 bases short, with 15 bases between.

Concerning this clonotype itself: A much more abundant neighbour one base away suggests this may be a read error. The chain is built from TRBV28 and TRBJ2-5; D gene uncertain. V lost 6 bases to trimming and J lost 4 bases, with 12 bases between them. CDR1 is MDHEN, CDR2 SYDVKM, per germline. The CDR3 has 13 residues. This chain's CDR3 is CASSSVETETQYF. The CDR3 nucleotides read TGTGCCAGCAGCTCCGTTGAGACAGAGACCCAGTACTTC.